Sequencing of this T cell receptor beta chain was carried out in a study of blood T cell repertoires in COVID-19. About the study: COVID-19 samples, acute and convalescent, were from the United States, Italy and Spain. Nucleic acid was either cDNA or gDNA, and it came from T cells, B-cell-depleted T cells, or PBMCs.

In the source study's methods: Estimated nucleated cell counts came from reference gene primer amplification. Generated by immunoSEQ multiplex PCR, the TCRdb table keeps only in-frame clones and is missing some. V and J calls and clone size are copied from that table; D and trimming were computed from the DNA. The sample lists fewer than 600,000 clones, approximately 92% occurring once. Germline-derived CDR1 and CDR2 are MNHEY and SMNVEV (reference sequence). This CDR3 region has 13 residues. Trimming removed 1 base from V and 7 bases from J, with 8 bases in between. The sample consisted of peripheral blood. The V and J genes are TRBV27 and TRBJ1-5; D not resolved. The receptor was derived from a young man with COVID-19, enrolled during active disease. CDR3 nucleotides: TGTGCCAGCAGTTTATTCGGGATGCAGCCCCAGCATTTT. As protein: CASSLFGMQPQHF.